Included here is one TCR beta chain sequence, with context. Germline V gene data show CDR1 as GTSNPN and CDR2 as SVGIG (reference sequence). V lost 2 bases to trimming and J lost 7 bases, with 15 bases between them. The CDR3 loop spans 13 amino acids. TCR beta chains were sequenced at survey level with immunoSEQ. The data were produced by immunoSEQ multiplex PCR, yet TCRdb's version contains in-frame clones alone and is incomplete. Of nearly 70,000 clones listed, 90% to 95% are singletons. Sequencing was done on a sample of PBMCs. This clonotype was obtained from a middle-aged man with rheumatoid arthritis. The V gene is TRBV30, the J gene TRBJ2-7, with D maybe TRBD1 (6 bases). The CDR3 is CAWSKGRGREQYF. The CDR3 coding sequence is TGTGCCTGGAGTAAGGGCAGGGGCAGAGAGCAGTACTTC.